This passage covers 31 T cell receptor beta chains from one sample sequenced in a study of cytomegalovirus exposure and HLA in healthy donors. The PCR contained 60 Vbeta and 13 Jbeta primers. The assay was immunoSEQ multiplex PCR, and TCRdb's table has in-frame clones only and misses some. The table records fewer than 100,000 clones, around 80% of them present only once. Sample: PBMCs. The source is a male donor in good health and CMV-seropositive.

The CDR3 region is CASSLRQGPDTQYF. CDR3 coding DNA: TGTGCCAGCAGCTTACGTCAGGGCCCAGATACGCAGTATTTT. J is TRBJ2-3 and V is TRBV13; D may be TRBD1 (5 bases). This CDR3 region has 14 residues. In germline, CDR1 is PRHDT, CDR2 FYEKMQ (reference sequence). With 2 bases removed from V and 4 bases from J, the gap between germline ends came to 10 bases.

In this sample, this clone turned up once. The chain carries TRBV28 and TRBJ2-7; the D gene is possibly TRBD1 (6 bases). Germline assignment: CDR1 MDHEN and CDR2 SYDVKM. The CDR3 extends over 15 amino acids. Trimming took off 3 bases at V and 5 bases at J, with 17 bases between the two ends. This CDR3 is CASSFAPQGSNEQYF. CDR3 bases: TGTGCCAGCAGTTTCGCTCCCCAGGGGTCTAACGAGCAGTACTTC.

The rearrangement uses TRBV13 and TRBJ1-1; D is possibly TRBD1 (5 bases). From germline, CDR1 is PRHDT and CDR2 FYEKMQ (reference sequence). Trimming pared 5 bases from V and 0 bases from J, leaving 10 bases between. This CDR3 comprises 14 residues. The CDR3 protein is CASSASGLNTEAFF. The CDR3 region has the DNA TGTGCCAGCAGCGCTTCAGGGTTGAACACTGAAGCTTTCTTT.

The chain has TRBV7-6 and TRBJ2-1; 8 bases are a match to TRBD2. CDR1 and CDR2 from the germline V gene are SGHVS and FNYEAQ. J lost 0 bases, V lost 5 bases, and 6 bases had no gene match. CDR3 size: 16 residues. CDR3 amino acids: CASSPPGGSSYNEQFF. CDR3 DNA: TGTGCCAGCAGCCCACCGGGGGGGAGCTCCTACAATGAGCAGTTCTTC. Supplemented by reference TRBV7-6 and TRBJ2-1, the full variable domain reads GAGVSQSPRYKVTKRGQDVALRCDPISGHVSLYWYRQALGQGPEFLTYFNYEAQQDKSGLPNDRFSAERPEGSISTLTIQRTEQRDSAMYRCASSPPGGSSYNEQFFGPGTRLTVL.

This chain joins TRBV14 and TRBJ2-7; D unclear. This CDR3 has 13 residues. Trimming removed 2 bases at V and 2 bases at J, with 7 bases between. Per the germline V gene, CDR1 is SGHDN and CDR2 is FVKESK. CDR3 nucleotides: TGTGCCAGCAGCCAAAGTAGAGCCTACGAGCAGTACTTC. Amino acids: CASSQSRAYEQYF.

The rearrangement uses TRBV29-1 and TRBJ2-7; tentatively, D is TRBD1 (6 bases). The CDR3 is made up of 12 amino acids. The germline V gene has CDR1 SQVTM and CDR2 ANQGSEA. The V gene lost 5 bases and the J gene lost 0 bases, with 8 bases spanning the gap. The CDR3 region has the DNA TGCAGCGTTCGGGACAACTCCTACGAGCAGTACTTC. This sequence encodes CSVRDNSYEQYF.

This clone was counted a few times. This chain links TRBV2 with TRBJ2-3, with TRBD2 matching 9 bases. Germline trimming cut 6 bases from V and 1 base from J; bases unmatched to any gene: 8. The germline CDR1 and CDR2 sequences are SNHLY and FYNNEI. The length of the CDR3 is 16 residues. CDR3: CASRSPIAGGTDTQYF. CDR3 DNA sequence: TGTGCCAGCAGAAGTCCCATAGCGGGGGGCACAGATACGCAGTATTTT.

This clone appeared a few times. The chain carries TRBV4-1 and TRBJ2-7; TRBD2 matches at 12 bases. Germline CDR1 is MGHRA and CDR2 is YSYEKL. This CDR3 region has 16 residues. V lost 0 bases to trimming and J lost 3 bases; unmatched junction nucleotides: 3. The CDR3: CASSQDVLAGGYEQYF. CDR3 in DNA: TGCGCCAGCAGCCAAGACGTACTAGCGGGAGGCTACGAGCAGTACTTC.

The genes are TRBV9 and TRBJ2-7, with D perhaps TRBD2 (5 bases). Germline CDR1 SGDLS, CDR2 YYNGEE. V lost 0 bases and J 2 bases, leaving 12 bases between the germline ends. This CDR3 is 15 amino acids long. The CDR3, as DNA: TGTGCCAGCAGCGTAGAGCCGGGAATGGCCTACGAGCAGTACTTC. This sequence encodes CASSVEPGMAYEQYF.

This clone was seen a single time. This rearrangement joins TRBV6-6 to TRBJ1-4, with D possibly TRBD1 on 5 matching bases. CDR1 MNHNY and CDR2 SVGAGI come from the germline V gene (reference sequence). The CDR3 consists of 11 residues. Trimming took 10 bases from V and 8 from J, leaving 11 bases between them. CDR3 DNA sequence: TGTGCCACCGGACAATACGAAAAACTGTTTTTT. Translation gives CATGQYEKLFF.

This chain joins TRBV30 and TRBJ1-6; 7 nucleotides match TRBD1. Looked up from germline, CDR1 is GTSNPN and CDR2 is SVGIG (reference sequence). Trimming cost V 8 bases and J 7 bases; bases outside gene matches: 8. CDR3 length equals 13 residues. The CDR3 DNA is TGTGCCAGAAGGGGACAGTACAATTCACCCCTCCACTTT. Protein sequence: CARRGQYNSPLHF.

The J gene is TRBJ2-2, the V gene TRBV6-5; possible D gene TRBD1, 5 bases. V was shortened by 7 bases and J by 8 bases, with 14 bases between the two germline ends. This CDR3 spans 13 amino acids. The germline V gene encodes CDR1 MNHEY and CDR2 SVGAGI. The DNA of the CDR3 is TGTGCCAGCAATCCTCTGGGGCCTGGGGAGCTGTTTTTT. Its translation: CASNPLGPGELFF.

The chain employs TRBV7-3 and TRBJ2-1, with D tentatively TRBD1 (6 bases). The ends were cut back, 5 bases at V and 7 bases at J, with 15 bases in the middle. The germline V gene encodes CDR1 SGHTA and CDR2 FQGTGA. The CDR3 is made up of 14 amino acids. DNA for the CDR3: TGTGCCAGCAGCACAGATAGGACAGCTAATGAGCAGTTCTTC. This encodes CASSTDRTANEQFF.

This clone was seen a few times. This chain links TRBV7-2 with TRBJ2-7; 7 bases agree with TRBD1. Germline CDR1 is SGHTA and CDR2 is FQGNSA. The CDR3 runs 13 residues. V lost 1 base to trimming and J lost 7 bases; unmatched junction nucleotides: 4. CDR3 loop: CASSLGTGMEQYF. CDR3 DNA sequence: TGTGCCAGCAGCTTAGGGACAGGCATGGAGCAGTACTTC. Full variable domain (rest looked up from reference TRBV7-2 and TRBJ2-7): GAGVSQSPSNKVTEKGKDVELRCDPISGHTALYWYRQSLGQGLEFLIYFQGNSAPDKSGLPSDRFSAERTGGSVSTLTIQRTQQEDSAVYLCASSLGTGMEQYFGPGTRLTVT.

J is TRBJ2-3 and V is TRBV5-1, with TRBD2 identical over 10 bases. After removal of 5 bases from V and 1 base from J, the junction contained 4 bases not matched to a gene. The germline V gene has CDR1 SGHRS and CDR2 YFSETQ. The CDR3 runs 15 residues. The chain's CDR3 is CASRPSGGGTDTQYF. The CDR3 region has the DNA TGCGCCAGCAGACCCAGCGGGGGGGGCACAGATACGCAGTATTTT.

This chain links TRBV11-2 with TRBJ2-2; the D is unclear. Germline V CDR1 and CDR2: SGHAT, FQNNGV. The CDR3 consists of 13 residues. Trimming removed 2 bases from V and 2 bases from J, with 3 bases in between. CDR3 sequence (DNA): TGTGCCAGCAGCTTAACAAACACCGGGGAGCTGTTTTTT. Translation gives CASSLTNTGELFF.

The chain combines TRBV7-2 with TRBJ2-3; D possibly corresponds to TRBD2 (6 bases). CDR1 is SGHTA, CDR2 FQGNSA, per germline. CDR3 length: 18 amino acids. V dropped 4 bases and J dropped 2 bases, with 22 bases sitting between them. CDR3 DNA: TGTGCCAGCAGCTCCCGAGGCGGGGCAGGGATCCTCACAGATACGCAGTATTTT. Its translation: CASSSRGGAGILTDTQYF.

The chain's CDR3 is CASSFTRGLGTDTQYF. The CDR3 DNA follows: TGTGCCAGCAGTTTCACCCGGGGATTGGGCACAGATACGCAGTATTTT. The chain couples TRBV6-5 to TRBJ2-3; possibly TRBD2 for D (5 bases). Germline V gene data show CDR1 as MNHEY and CDR2 as SVGAGI. The CDR3 is made up of 16 amino acids. The V gene lost 4 bases and the J gene lost 1 base, with 15 bases spanning the gap.

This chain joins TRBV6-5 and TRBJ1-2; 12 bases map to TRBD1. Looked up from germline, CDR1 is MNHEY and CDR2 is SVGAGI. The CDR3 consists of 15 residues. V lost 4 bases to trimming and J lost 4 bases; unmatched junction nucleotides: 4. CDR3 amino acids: CASSLGTGGSYGYTF. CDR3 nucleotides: TGTGCCAGCAGTTTAGGGACAGGGGGCTCCTATGGCTACACCTTC.

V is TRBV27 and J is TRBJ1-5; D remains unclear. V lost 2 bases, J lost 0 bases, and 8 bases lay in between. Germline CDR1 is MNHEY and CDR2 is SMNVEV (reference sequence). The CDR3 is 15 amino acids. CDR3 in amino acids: CASSLAGYSNQPQHF. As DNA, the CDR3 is TGTGCCAGCAGTTTAGCAGGCTATAGCAATCAGCCCCAGCATTTT.

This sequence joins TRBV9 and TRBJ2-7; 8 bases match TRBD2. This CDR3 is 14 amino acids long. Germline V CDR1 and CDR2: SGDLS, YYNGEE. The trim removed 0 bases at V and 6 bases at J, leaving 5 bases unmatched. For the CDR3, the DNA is TGTGCCAGCAGCGTAGTTAGCGGGGCGGGCGAGCAGTACTTC. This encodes CASSVVSGAGEQYF. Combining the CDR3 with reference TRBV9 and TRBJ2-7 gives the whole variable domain DSGVTQTPKHLITATGQRVTLRCSPRSGDLSVYWYQQSLDQGLQFLIQYYNGEERAKGNILERFSAQQFPDLHSELNLSSLELGDSALYFCASSVVSGAGEQYFGPGTRLTVT.

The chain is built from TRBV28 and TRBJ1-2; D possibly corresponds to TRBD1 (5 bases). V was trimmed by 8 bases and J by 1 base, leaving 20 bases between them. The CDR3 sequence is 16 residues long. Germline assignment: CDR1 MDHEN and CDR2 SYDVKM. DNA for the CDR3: TGTGCCAGCGGACCCCCTTCAGGGCTGAGTAACTATGGCTACACCTTC. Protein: CASGPPSGLSNYGYTF.

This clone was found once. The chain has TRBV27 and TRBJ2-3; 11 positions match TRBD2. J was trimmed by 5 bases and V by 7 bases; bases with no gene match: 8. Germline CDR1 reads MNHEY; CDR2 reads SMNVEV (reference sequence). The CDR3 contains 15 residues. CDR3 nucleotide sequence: TGTGCCAGCAAGACTAGCGGGGCGCGGGAAGATACGCAGTATTTT. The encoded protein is CASKTSGAREDTQYF.

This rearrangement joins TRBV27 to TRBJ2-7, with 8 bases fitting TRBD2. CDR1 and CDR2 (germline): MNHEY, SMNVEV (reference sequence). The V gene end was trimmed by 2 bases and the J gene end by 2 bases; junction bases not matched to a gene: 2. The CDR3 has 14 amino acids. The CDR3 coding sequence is TGTGCCAGCAGTTTAGGGCGGGGGGCCTACGAGCAGTACTTC. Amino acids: CASSLGRGAYEQYF.

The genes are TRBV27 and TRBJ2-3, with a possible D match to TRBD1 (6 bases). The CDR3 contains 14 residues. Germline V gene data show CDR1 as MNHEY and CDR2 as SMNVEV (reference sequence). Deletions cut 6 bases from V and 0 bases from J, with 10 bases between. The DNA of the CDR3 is TGTGCCAGCAGGACAGGCCCCAGCACAGATACGCAGTATTTT. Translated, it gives CASRTGPSTDTQYF.

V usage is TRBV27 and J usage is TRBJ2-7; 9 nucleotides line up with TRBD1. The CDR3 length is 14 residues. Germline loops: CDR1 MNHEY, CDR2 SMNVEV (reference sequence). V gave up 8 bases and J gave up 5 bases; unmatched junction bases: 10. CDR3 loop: CASGLTGGFHEQYF. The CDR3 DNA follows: TGTGCCAGCGGACTGACAGGGGGGTTCCACGAGCAGTACTTC.

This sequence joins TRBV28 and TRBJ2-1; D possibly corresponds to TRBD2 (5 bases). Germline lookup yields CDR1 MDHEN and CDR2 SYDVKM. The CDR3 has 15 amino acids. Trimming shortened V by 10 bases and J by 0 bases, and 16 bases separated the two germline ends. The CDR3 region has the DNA TGTGCCACACGGGGTGGGGTGAGCTCCTACAATGAGCAGTTCTTC. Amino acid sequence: CATRGGVSSYNEQFF.

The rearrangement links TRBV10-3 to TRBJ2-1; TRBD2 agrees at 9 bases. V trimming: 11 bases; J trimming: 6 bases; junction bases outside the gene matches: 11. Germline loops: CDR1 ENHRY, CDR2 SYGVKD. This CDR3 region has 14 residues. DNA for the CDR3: TGTGCCTCCAATAGCGGGGGAGAACCCAATGAGCAGTTCTTC. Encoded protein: CASNSGGEPNEQFF.

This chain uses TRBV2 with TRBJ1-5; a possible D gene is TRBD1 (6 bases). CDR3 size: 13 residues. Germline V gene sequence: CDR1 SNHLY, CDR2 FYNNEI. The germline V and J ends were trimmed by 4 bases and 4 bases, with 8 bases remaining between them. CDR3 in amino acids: CASSARGNQPQHF. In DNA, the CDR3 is TGTGCCAGCAGTGCCAGGGGTAATCAGCCCCAGCATTTT.

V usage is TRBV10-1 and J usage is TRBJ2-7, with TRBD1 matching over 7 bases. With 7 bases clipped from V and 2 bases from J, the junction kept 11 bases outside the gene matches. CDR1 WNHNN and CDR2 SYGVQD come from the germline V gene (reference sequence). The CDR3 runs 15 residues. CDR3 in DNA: TGCGCCAGCACCCCGGGACAGCTCCTCGCCTACGAGCAGTACTTC. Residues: CASTPGQLLAYEQYF.

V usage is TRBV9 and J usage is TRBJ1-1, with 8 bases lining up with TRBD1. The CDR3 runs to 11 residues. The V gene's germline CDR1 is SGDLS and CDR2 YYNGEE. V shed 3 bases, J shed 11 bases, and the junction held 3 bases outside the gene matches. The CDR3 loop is CASSGRQGAFF. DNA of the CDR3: TGTGCCAGCAGCGGGAGACAGGGGGCTTTCTTT.